The sequence of this T cell receptor (beta chain) was determined in a study of shared clonotypes between healthy human individuals. Study-level points and caveats: All-four-donor shared clonotypes had higher generation probabilities than non-shared clonotypes did.

Genomic DNA (from each subset) was split evenly across several immunoSEQ plates. Assay: immunoSEQ multiplex PCR; the TCRdb copy retains only in-frame clones and omits some. Of millions of clones listed, approximately 95% are singletons. About this clone itself: The antigen remains unidentified.

The clonotype comes from a man aged 18 to 29 in good health. Some clones in this sample may be carry-over from other donors' samples. Sequenced input: naive CD4+ T cells from PBMCs. The subset is: CD45RA+ positively selected.

The CDR3 sequence is CASSLKGGGNYPDEQYF. The CDR3, as DNA: TGTGCCAGCAGCTTAAAAGGTGGGGGAAATTACCCCGACGAGCAGTACTTC. The chain couples TRBV7-9 to TRBJ2-7, with D perhaps TRBD1 or TRBD2 (5 bases each). The germline V gene encodes CDR1 SEHNR and CDR2 FQNEAQ (reference sequence). V was cut by 2 bases and J by 5 bases, with 22 bases left in between. The CDR3 is made up of 17 amino acids.